This T cell receptor (beta chain) was obtained from a study of response to subunit inactivated influenza vaccine. CDR1 DFQATT and CDR2 SNEGSKA come from the germline V gene (reference sequence). The CDR3 consists of 14 residues. Germline trimming cut 3 bases from V and 3 bases from J; bases unmatched to any gene: 4. TCRdb redid the calling of the RT-PCR reads with MiXCR, one entry per CDR3 protein. Here the sample spans more than 150,000 distinct CDR3 sequences, approximately 9.2% being singletons. The origin of this receptor is a man aged 45-60 years who received an inactivated influenza vaccine. Sequencing was performed on non-naive T cells sorted from PBMCs, taken on the day of vaccination. The V call is TRBV20-1, the J call TRBJ2-3; TRBD2 agrees at 9 bases. CDR3 protein: CSASVAGGTDTQYF. The CDR3 coding sequence is TGCAGTGCTAGCGTTGCGGGAGGGACAGATACGCAGTATTTT.